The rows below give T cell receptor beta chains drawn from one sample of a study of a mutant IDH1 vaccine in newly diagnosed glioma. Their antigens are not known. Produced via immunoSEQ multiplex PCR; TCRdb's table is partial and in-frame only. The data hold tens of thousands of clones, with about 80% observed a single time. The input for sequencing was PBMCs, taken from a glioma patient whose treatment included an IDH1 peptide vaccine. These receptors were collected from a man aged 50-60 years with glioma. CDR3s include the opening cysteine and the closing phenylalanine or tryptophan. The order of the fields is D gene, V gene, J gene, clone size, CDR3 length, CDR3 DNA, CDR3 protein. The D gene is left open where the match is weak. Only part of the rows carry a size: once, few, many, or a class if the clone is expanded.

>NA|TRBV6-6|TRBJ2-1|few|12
TGTGCCAGCAGTTATGGCGAAAATGAGCAGTTCTTC
CASSYGENEQFF
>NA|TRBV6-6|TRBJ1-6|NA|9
TGTGCCAGCGGCCCACCCCTCCACTTT
CASGPPLHF
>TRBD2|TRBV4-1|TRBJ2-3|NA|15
TGCGCCAGCAGCCAAGAGAGCGGGGGAACAGATACGCAGTATTTT
CASSQESGGTDTQYF
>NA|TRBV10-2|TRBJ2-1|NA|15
TGCGCCAGCAGTGAGGCGGGGAGACCAAACAATGAGCAGTTCTTC
CASSEAGRPNNEQFF
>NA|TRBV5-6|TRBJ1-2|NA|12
TGTGCCAGCAGCTTCCGTCTGGATGGCTACACCTTC
CASSFRLDGYTF
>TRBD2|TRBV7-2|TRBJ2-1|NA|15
TGTGCCAGCAGCTCGTTCGGGGGGACTTACAATGAGCAGTTCTTC
CASSSFGGTYNEQFF
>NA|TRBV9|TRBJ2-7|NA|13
TGTGCCAGCAGCGTCGAACAGGACAACGAGCAGTACTTC
CASSVEQDNEQYF
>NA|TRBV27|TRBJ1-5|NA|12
TGTGCCAGCAGACTGGGCAATCAGCCCCAGCATTTT
CASRLGNQPQHF
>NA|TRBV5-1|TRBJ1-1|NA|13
TGCGCCAGCAGCCCGGGACAAAACACTGAAGCTTTCTTT
CASSPGQNTEAFF
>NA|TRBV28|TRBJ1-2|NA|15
TGTGCCAGCAGTCCCCGTGGGAGGGGAGACTATGGCTACACCTTC
CASSPRGRGDYGYTF
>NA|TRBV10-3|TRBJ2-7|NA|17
TGTGCCATCAGTGAGTCTACCTCAGCCGTCTCTAGCACCGAGCAGTACTTC
CAISESTSAVSSTEQYF
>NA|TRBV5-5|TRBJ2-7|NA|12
TGTGCCAGCAGCCCGCCCTCCTACGAGCAGTACTTC
CASSPPSYEQYF
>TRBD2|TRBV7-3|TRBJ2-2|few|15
TGTGCCAGCAGCCCAAGCGGCGGGGGCACCGGGGAGCTGTTTTTT
CASSPSGGGTGELFF
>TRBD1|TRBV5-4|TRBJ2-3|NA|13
TGTGCCAGCAACGGACAGGCCGGGGATACGCAGTATTTT
CASNGQAGDTQYF
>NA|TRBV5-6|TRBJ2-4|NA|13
TGTGCCAGCAGCTCGGGCCCCACGGGGATTCAGTACTTC
CASSSGPTGIQYF
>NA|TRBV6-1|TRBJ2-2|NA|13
TGTGCCACCAGGGAGGCGAGCACCGGGGAGCTGTTTTTT
CATREASTGELFF
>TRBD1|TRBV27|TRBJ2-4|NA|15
TGTGCCAGCAGTTTATCGGGGACAGGGACTTACATTCAGTACTTC
CASSLSGTGTYIQYF
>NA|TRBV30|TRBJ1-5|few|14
TGTGCCTGGACTAGGGACAATAGCAATCAGCCCCAGCATTTT
CAWTRDNSNQPQHF
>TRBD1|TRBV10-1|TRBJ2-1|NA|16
TGCGCCAGCAGTGGGACAGGGCAGAGCTCCTACAATGAGCAGTTCTTC
CASSGTGQSSYNEQFF
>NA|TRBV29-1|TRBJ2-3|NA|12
TGCAGCGTTAGTCAGGGAATAGATACGCAGTATTTT
CSVSQGIDTQYF
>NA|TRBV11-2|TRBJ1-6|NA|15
TGTGCCAGTATTCGGGCCACAGGGCGGAATTCACCCCTCCACTTT
CASIRATGRNSPLHF
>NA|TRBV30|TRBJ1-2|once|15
TGTGCCTGGAGGTCTGGAGGGAATCCTAACTATGGCTACACCTTC
CAWRSGGNPNYGYTF
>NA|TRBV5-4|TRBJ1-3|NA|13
TGTGCCAGCAGCTTGAGGGGCACGCACACCATATATTTT
CASSLRGTHTIYF
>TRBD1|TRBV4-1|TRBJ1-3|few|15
TGCGCCAGCAGCCGAGGACAGGGAGGCGGAAACACCATATATTTT
CASSRGQGGGNTIYF
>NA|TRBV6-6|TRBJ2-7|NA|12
TGTGCCAGCACCGGACAGACCTACGAGCAGTACTTC
CASTGQTYEQYF
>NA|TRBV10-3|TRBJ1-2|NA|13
TGTGCCATCAGTGAGGGATTTAGTAGGGGCTACACCTTC
CAISEGFSRGYTF
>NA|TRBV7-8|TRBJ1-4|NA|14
TGTGCCAGCAGCCCGGGGCAGGTTAATGAAAAACTGTTTTTT
CASSPGQVNEKLFF
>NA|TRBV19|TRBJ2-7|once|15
TGTGCCAGTAGTATGTTCGGACAGCGTATAAACGAGCAGTACTTC
CASSMFGQRINEQYF
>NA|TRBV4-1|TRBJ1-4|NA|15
TGCGCCAGCAGCCAATCGGACGGCGAAAAGGTAAAACTGTTTTTT
CASSQSDGEKVKLFF
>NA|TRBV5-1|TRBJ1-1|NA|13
TGCGCCAGCAGCCCCGGACAGCACACTGAAGCTTTCTTT
CASSPGQHTEAFF
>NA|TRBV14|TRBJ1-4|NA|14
TGTGCCAGCAGCCCATCCGACCAGGCGGAAAAACTGTTTTTT
CASSPSDQAEKLFF
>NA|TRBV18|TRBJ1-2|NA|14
TGTGCCAGCTCACCGTCGGGGGACTTCTATGGCTACACCTTC
CASSPSGDFYGYTF
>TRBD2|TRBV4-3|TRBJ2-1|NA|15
TGCGCCAGCAGCCAAGATCGGGGGGACCACAATGAGCAGTTCTTC
CASSQDRGDHNEQFF
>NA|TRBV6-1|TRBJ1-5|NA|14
TGTGCCAGCAGTGAAAAGGCAGATATCCAGCCCCAGCATTTT
CASSEKADIQPQHF
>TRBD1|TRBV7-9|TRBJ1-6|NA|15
TGTGCCAGCACCCCTCCGGGACAGGGTAATTCACCCCTCCACTTT
CASTPPGQGNSPLHF
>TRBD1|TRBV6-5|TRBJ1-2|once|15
TGTGCCAGCAATCCTGCCGGGACAGGGAGATATGGCTACACCTTC
CASNPAGTGRYGYTF
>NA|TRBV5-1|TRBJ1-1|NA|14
TGCGCCAGCAGCCCGGGCCAGGGGAACACTGAAGCTTTCTTT
CASSPGQGNTEAFF
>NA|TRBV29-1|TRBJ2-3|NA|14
TGCAGCGTTGGGGCAGCCTCTAGCACAGATACGCAGTATTTT
CSVGAASSTDTQYF
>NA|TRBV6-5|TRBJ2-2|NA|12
TGTGCCAGCAGGGCCGTCGTCGGGGAGCTGTTTTTT
CASRAVVGELFF
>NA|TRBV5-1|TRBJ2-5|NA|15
TGCGCCAGCAGCGTACACAGGGCCGATCAAGAGACCCAGTACTTC
CASSVHRADQETQYF
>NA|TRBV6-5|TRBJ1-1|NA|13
TGTGCCAGCAGGAGGGGGGAGACCACTGAAGCTTTCTTT
CASRRGETTEAFF
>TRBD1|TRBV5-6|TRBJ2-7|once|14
TGTGCCAGCAGCCCCGGGACAGGGGACCGCGAGCAGTACTTC
CASSPGTGDREQYF